The 27 T cell receptor beta chains reported below all come from one sample, sequenced in a study of post-analysis software for immune sequencing data (dated by TCRdb to the mid-2010s). Their antigens are not known. Library prep was done by PCR. Sequenced on an Illumina HiSeq 2500. To reduce PCR and sequencing biases, unique molecular identifiers were incorporated into the TCR beta cDNA libraries. The raw public reads went through TCRdb reprocessing: fastp at Q25, MiXCR clone calling, in-frame beta chains kept. Rows merge per CDR3 protein into single entries with the most common DNA and genes. In this sample the table shows roughly 430,000 distinct CDR3 sequences, 39% of which occur a single time. The biggest ten clones account for 6.5% to 8% of the sample. The research as a whole found: Patients showed significantly higher frequencies than controls for five TRBV segments, among them TRBV5-6, TRBV5-1 and TRBV20-1.

Sequencing was done on a sample of blood. These receptors were taken from a girl aged 2-9 years with multiple sclerosis.

This chain uses TRBV12-3 or TRBV12-4 with TRBJ2-5; maybe TRBD1 (6 bases). This CDR3 is 14 amino acids long. Trimming pared 3 bases from V and 11 bases from J, leaving 19 bases between. CDR3 region: CASSLGDRNGEQYF. CDR3 DNA: TGTGCCAGCAGTTTGGGTGACAGGAACGGAGAGCAGTACTTC.

This clonotype appeared a few times. The chain joins TRBV7-9 to TRBJ2-7; D remains ambiguous. Trimming removed 1 base at V and 2 bases at J, with 9 bases between. The CDR3 is 14 residues long. Per germline, CDR1 SEHNR and CDR2 FQNEAQ (reference sequence). The CDR3 reads CASSLVGSTYEQYF. CDR3 DNA sequence: TGTGCCAGCAGCTTAGTGGGCAGTACCTACGAGCAGTACTTC. Variable domain in full (rest from reference TRBV7-9 and TRBJ2-7): DTGVSQNPRHKITKRGQNVTFRCDPISEHNRLYWYRQTLGQGPEFLTYFQNEAQLEKSRLLSDRFSAERPKGSFSTLEIQRTEQGDSAMYLCASSLVGSTYEQYFGPGTRLTVT.

This chain connects TRBV12-3 or TRBV12-4 to TRBJ2-7; unclear D gene. This CDR3 has 14 amino acids. V shed 4 bases and J shed 5 bases, with 15 bases lying between them. DNA for the CDR3: TGTGCCAGCAGTTCACACGGAGAGGCGAACGAGCAGTACTTC. It yields the protein CASSSHGEANEQYF.

The rearrangement joins TRBV27 to TRBJ2-1; 9 nucleotides match TRBD1. V dropped 4 bases and J dropped 0; count of bases not matched to a gene: 10. Germline CDR1 reads MNHEY; CDR2 reads SMNVEV (reference sequence). There are 18 residues in the CDR3. The CDR3 DNA follows: TGTGCCAGCAGTTCGGGATGGACAGGGGCGGACTCCTACAATGAGCAGTTCTTC. Amino acid sequence: CASSSGWTGADSYNEQFF.

The V call is TRBV20-1, the J call TRBJ2-7, with D maybe TRBD1 (5 bases). There are 15 residues in the CDR3. Germline values: CDR1 DFQATT, CDR2 SNEGSKA (reference sequence). Trimming took 0 bases from V and 0 from J, leaving 12 bases between them. CDR3 protein: CSAREVQASSYEQYF. In nucleotides, the CDR3 is TGCAGTGCTAGAGAGGTACAGGCGAGCTCCTACGAGCAGTACTTC.

V and J are TRBV7-3 and TRBJ1-2, with no clear D. CDR1 is SGHTA and CDR2 is FQGTGA in the germline V gene. The germline V and J ends were trimmed by 5 bases and 5 bases, with 12 bases remaining between them. The CDR3 covers 13 residues. CDR3 amino acids: CASSQPEGYGYTF. The CDR3 DNA reads TGTGCCAGCAGCCAGCCCGAAGGATATGGCTACACCTTC.

The rearrangement uses TRBV7-2 and TRBJ2-3; 8 bases agree with TRBD1. V lost 5 bases, J lost 2 bases, and 21 bases stayed unmatched. The germline V gene encodes CDR1 SGHTA and CDR2 FQGNSA. CDR3 length: 20 amino acids. CDR3 sequence (DNA): TGTGCCAGCAGCCTACGACGAACCGGGACAGGCCGCTTTATCACAGATACGCAGTATTTT. Protein product: CASSLRRTGTGRFITDTQYF.

The gene calls are TRBV29-1 and TRBJ1-1, with D tentatively TRBD1 (6 bases). Germline V lookup: CDR1 SQVTM, CDR2 ANQGSEA. CDR3 length: 12 residues. V was shortened by 7 bases and J by 11 bases, with 20 bases between the two germline ends. The CDR3 nucleotides are TGCAGCGCCTTCGACGGGGGCTATAGGGCTTTCTTT. It yields the protein CSAFDGGYRAFF.

In this sample, this clonotype turned up a few times. This chain joins TRBV12-3 or TRBV12-4 and TRBJ2-6; perhaps TRBD1 as D (5 bases). The CDR3 has 16 amino acids. Trimming removed 6 bases at V and 1 base at J, with 13 bases between. Written as DNA, the CDR3 is TGTGCCAGCAGCCTATCCACAGGATCTGGGGCCAACGTCCTGACTTTC. Protein product: CASSLSTGSGANVLTF.

There are a few counts of this clonotype. The chain couples TRBV5-1 to TRBJ2-7; TRBD1 matches 7 bases. This CDR3 has 14 residues. Germline V gives CDR1 SGHRS, CDR2 YFSETQ. V shed 3 bases, J shed 2 bases, and the junction held 5 bases outside the gene matches. CDR3 in amino acids: CASSWDRPAYEQYF. DNA of the CDR3: TGCGCCAGCAGCTGGGACAGACCAGCCTACGAGCAGTACTTC.

The CDR3 nucleotides read TGTGCCAGCAGCGAAGGGACAGGGGGCTATGAAAAACTGTTTTTT. Translated: CASSEGTGGYEKLFF. This chain uses TRBV7-8 with TRBJ1-4, with 12 bases lining up with TRBD1. Germline-derived CDR1 and CDR2 are SGHVS and FQNEAQ. J was trimmed by 6 bases and V by 5 bases; bases with no gene match: 4. The CDR3 covers 15 residues.

This clonotype has just a few counts. The J gene is TRBJ2-4, the V gene TRBV18; 7 nucleotides match TRBD1. The J segment lost 3 bases and the V segment lost 0 bases, leaving 2 bases of the junction unmatched. Per germline, CDR1 KGHSH and CDR2 LQKENI. The CDR3 loop spans 15 amino acids. For the CDR3, the DNA is TGTGCCAGCTCACCACCCTCAGGGGGCAAAAACATTCAGTACTTC. Its translation is CASSPPSGGKNIQYF.

The chain has TRBV7-8 and TRBJ1-2, with 8 bases lining up with TRBD1. V dropped 1 base and J dropped 4; count of bases not matched to a gene: 2. Germline CDR1 SGHVS, CDR2 FQNEAQ. CDR3 length: 14 residues. The CDR3 sequence is CASSLEDRAYGYTF. The CDR3 nucleotides read TGTGCCAGCAGCTTAGAGGACAGGGCCTATGGCTACACCTTC.

This clonotype was detected a few times. The V and J genes are TRBV29-1 and TRBJ1-2; 12 bases fit TRBD1. Germline V gene data show CDR1 as SQVTM and CDR2 as ANQGSEA. The CDR3 consists of 13 residues. Trimming took 6 bases from V and 6 from J; bases not matched to a gene: 5. Here the CDR3 reads CSVGTGGFNGYTF. The CDR3 DNA reads TGCAGCGTCGGGACAGGGGGCTTTAATGGCTACACCTTC.

This sequence joins TRBV28 and TRBJ2-1, with a weak D call TRBD2 (5 bases). In germline, CDR1 is MDHEN, CDR2 SYDVKM. CDR3 length equals 22 residues. V lost 3 bases to trimming and J lost 0 bases, with 30 bases between them. CDR3 amino acids: CASSFLFLDLTLLRSSYNEQFF. The CDR3, as DNA: TGTGCCAGCAGTTTCCTATTCCTGGACTTGACGCTCCTAAGGAGCTCCTACAATGAGCAGTTCTTC. Drawing the rest from reference TRBV28 and TRBJ2-1, the complete variable domain is DVKVTQSSRYLVKRTGEKVFLECVQDMDHENMFWYRQDPGLGLRLIYFSYDVKMKEKGDIPEGYSVSREKKERFSLILESASTNQTSMYLCASSFLFLDLTLLRSSYNEQFFGPGTRLTVL.

This clonotype was recorded a few times. The chain is built from TRBV29-1 and TRBJ2-5; D unresolved. Per the germline V gene, CDR1 is SQVTM and CDR2 is ANQGSEA. The CDR3 has 10 residues. V was trimmed by 6 bases and J by 4 bases, leaving 6 bases between them. The CDR3 DNA sequence: TGCAGCGTGGGAACAGAGACCCAGTACTTC. Its translation is CSVGTETQYF.

The chain couples TRBV7-3 to TRBJ2-1; TRBD2 aligns across 12 bases. V was clipped by 1 base and J by 7 bases; unmatched bases: 2. Germline lookup yields CDR1 SGHTA and CDR2 FQGTGA. This CDR3 has 15 amino acids. CDR3 nucleotides: TGTGCCAGCAGCTTAATACTAGCGGGAGGAAATGAGCAGTTCTTC. This codes for CASSLILAGGNEQFF.

The V gene is TRBV28, the J gene TRBJ1-5, with D unresolved. CDR1 MDHEN and CDR2 SYDVKM come from the germline V gene. The CDR3 sequence is 16 residues long. The V and J ends lost 3 bases and 3 bases respectively, with 15 bases between them. DNA of the CDR3: TGTGCCAGCAGTTTCTTAGCGGCGTCAGCCAATCAGCCCCAGCATTTT. Its protein is CASSFLAASANQPQHF. Complete variable domain (other parts from reference TRBV28 and TRBJ1-5): DVKVTQSSRYLVKRTGEKVFLECVQDMDHENMFWYRQDPGLGLRLIYFSYDVKMKEKGDIPEGYSVSREKKERFSLILESASTNQTSMYLCASSFLAASANQPQHFGDGTRLSIL.

The CDR3 nucleotides are TGCAGCGTAGGGCCATACAATGAGCAGTTCTTC. Residues: CSVGPYNEQFF. The rearrangement links TRBV29-1 to TRBJ2-1; D not resolved. CDR1 is SQVTM and CDR2 is ANQGSEA in the germline V gene. V was clipped by 6 bases and J by 4 bases, with 7 bases between them. The CDR3 is 11 residues long.

As regards this clonotype: The junction does not match germline at one end; this may be a read error. This sequence joins TRBV5-1 and TRBJ1-2, with TRBD1 matching over 8 bases. The CDR3 has 14 amino acids. Germline V gene sequence: CDR1 SGHRS, CDR2 YFSETQ. The CDR3 DNA is TGCGCCAACAGCTGGGGGACAGGCGTCTATGGCTACACCTTC. The encoded protein is CANSWGTGVYGYTF.

The rearrangement joins TRBV9 to TRBJ1-1; no firm D call. V was clipped by 0 bases and J by 8 bases, with 8 bases between them. Germline V gives CDR1 SGDLS, CDR2 YYNGEE. CDR3 size: 12 residues. The CDR3 region is CASSVVGGEAFF. CDR3 sequence (DNA): TGTGCCAGCAGCGTAGTGGGAGGGGAAGCTTTCTTT. The full variable domain, completed using reference TRBV9 and TRBJ1-1, is DSGVTQTPKHLITATGQRVTLRCSPRSGDLSVYWYQQSLDQGLQFLIQYYNGEERAKGNILERFSAQQFPDLHSELNLSSLELGDSALYFCASSVVGGEAFFGQGTRLTVV.

The genes are TRBV5-5 and TRBJ2-1; TRBD2 agrees at 14 bases. This CDR3 is built from 16 residues. Germline V gene sequence: CDR1 SGHKS, CDR2 YYEKEE (reference sequence). Trimming removed 0 bases from V and 9 bases from J; junction bases left unmatched: 5. The chain's CDR3 is CASSLETSGRAGEQFF. CDR3 coding DNA: TGTGCCAGCAGCTTGGAGACTAGCGGGAGGGCCGGTGAGCAGTTCTTC.

V is TRBV4-2 and J is TRBJ1-2; perhaps TRBD1 as D (6 bases). CDR1 and CDR2 (germline): LGHNA, YNFKEQ. The CDR3 length is 16 residues. The V end was cut by 4 bases, the J end by 5 bases, with 20 bases between. Written as DNA, the CDR3 is TGTGCCAGCAGCCCCCCACCGGGACACAGTGGGTATGGCTACACCTTC. This gives the protein CASSPPPGHSGYGYTF.

V gene TRBV20-1 combines with J gene TRBJ2-6; D may be TRBD1 or TRBD2 (7 bases each). The CDR3 runs 15 residues. Germline V gene lookup returns CDR1 DFQATT and CDR2 SNEGSKA (reference sequence). Trimming cost V 5 bases and J 4 bases, with 15 bases left between them. CDR3 nucleotide sequence: TGCAGTGCTCCCCAGGGGGGGTACGGGGCCAACGTCCTGACTTTC. This encodes CSAPQGGYGANVLTF.

The chain employs TRBV4-3 and TRBJ2-7, with a possible D match to TRBD1 (6 bases). The V gene lost 0 bases and the J gene lost 2 bases, with 14 bases spanning the gap. The CDR3 runs 16 residues. Germline-derived CDR1 and CDR2 are LGHNA and YSLEER. The CDR3 sequence is CASSQDSGTPPYEQYF. The CDR3, as DNA: TGCGCCAGCAGCCAAGATTCAGGGACACCCCCCTACGAGCAGTACTTC.

Only a few counts were recorded for this clonotype. V gene TRBV27 combines with J gene TRBJ1-2; D is possibly TRBD1 (5 bases). CDR1 is MNHEY, CDR2 SMNVEV, per germline (reference sequence). Trimming cost V 3 bases and J 3 bases, with 11 bases left between them. The CDR3 consists of 14 residues. The CDR3 loop reads CASSFLGGDYGYTF. In DNA form, the CDR3 reads TGTGCCAGCAGTTTCCTCGGGGGTGACTATGGCTACACCTTC.

The chain links TRBV7-2 to TRBJ2-3; D gene uncertain. Germline V gene lookup returns CDR1 SGHTA and CDR2 FQGNSA. The V gene lost 0 bases and the J gene lost 14 bases, with 6 bases spanning the gap. This CDR3 contains 10 residues. CDR3 in amino acids: CASSLAARYF. CDR3 nucleotide sequence: TGTGCCAGCAGCTTAGCCGCTAGGTATTTT.